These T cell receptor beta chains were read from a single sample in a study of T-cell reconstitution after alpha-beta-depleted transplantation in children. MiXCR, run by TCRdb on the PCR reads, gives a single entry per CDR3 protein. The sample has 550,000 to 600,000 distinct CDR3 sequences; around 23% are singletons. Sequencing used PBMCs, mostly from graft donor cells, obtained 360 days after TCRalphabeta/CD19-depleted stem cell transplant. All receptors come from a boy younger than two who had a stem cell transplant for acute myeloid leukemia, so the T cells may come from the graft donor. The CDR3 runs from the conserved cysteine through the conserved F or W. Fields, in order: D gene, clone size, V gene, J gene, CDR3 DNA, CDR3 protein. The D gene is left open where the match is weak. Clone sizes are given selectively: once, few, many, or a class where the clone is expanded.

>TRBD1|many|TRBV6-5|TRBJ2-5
TGTGCCAGCAGTTACTCCGGGACAGGGAAAGAGACCCAGTACTTC
CASSYSGTGKETQYF
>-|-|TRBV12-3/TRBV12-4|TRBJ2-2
TGTGCCAGCAGTTTCAGATCGAACACCGGGGAGCTGTATTTT
CASSFRSNTGELYF
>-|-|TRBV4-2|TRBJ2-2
TGTGCCAGCAGCCAAGAATGGGGCGGGGAGCTGTTTTTT
CASSQEWGGELFF
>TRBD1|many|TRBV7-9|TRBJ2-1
TGTGCCAGCAGCGCGGACAGGGGAAGGTACAATGAGCAGTTCTTC
CASSADRGRYNEQFF
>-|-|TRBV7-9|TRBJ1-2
TGTGCCAGCAGCGCCCAGGGTCCTAACTATGGCTACACCTTC
CASSAQGPNYGYTF
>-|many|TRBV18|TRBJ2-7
TGTGCCAGCTCAGGGCCCTACGAGCAGTACTTC
CASSGPYEQYF
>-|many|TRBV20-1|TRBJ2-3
TGCAGTGCTAGGGACCACACAGATACGCAGTATTTT
CSARDHTDTQYF
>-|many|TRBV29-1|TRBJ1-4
TGCAGCGCAGCCGAGGGGGGATTTAATGAAAAACTGTTTTTT
CSAAEGGFNEKLFF
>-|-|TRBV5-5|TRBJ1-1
TGTGCCAGCAGCTTGGCGCTATGGCTAGACACTGAAGCTTTCTTT
CASSLALWLDTEAFF
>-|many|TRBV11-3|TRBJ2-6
TGTGCCAGCAGCCCTGGGACCCGTCGGGCCAACGTCCTGACTTTC
CASSPGTRRANVLTF
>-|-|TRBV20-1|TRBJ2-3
TGCAGTGCTAGTGGGCCACCGGTTGCAGATACGCAGTATTTT
CSASGPPVADTQYF
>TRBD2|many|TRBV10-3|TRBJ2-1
TGTGCCACCAGGACTAGCCCCAAGGGGAGTAATGAGCAGTTCTTC
CATRTSPKGSNEQFF
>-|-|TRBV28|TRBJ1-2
TGTGCCAGCTCCATTAGGGGTAGCCCTAACTATGGCTACACCTTC
CASSIRGSPNYGYTF
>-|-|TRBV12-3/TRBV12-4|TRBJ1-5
TGTGCCAGCAGTTCCACTACAAATCAGCCCCAGCATTTT
CASSSTTNQPQHF
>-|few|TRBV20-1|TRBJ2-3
TGCAGTGTTTTCCGGGACCCGGGTTGGGATACGCAGTATTTT
CSVFRDPGWDTQYF
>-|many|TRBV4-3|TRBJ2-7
TGCGCCAGCAGCTTTAACTCAGGCGGCTCCTACGAGCAGTACTTC
CASSFNSGGSYEQYF
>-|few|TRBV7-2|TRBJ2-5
TGTGCCAGCAGCCGGAAGAGACAAGAGACCCAGTACTTC
CASSRKRQETQYF
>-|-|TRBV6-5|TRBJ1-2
TGTGCCAGCAGTTACCTCGGCTCCCGGGGTGAAGGCTACACCTTC
CASSYLGSRGEGYTF
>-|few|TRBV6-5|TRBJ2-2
TGTGCCAGCAGTCACCCACGGGGGTCGACCGGGGAGCTGTTTTTT
CASSHPRGSTGELFF
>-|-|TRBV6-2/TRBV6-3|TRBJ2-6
TGTGCCAGCAGTTACGGGGGCGCCTCTGGGGCCAACGTCCTGACTTTC
CASSYGGASGANVLTF
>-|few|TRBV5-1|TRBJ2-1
TGCGCCAGCAGCTTGTTGGTAGCCGGGGATGAGCAGTTCTTC
CASSLLVAGDEQFF
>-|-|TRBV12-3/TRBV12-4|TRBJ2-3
TGTGCCAGCAGTCCAGGGCTCACAGATACGCAGTATTTT
CASSPGLTDTQYF
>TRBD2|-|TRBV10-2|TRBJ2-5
TGCGCCAGCAGACTAGCGGGGGGGCAAGAGACCCAGTACTTC
CASRLAGGQETQYF
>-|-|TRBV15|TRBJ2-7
TGTGCCACCAGCAGAGATTTCTACGAGCAGTACTTC
CATSRDFYEQYF
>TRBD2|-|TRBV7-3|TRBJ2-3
TGTGCCAGCAGCTTAATTCCTAGCGGGGGAGATACGCAGTATTTT
CASSLIPSGGDTQYF
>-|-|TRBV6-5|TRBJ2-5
TGTGCCAGCAGTTACTCGGGATTTGGCGGAAAAGAGACCCAGTACTTC
CASSYSGFGGKETQYF
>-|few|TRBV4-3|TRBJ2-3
TGCGCCAGCAGCCCCTCGACAGGCACAGATACGCAGTATTTT
CASSPSTGTDTQYF
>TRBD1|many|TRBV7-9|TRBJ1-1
TGTGCCAGCAGCTTAGAGAGCGGGACAGGGGCTGAAGCTTTCTTT
CASSLESGTGAEAFF
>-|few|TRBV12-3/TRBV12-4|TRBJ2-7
TGTGCCAGCAGTTTGAGTGAGGGCTACGAGCAGTACTTC
CASSLSEGYEQYF
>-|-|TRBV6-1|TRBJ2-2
TGTGCCAGTCTTCCACGGTGGGGGGAACTAAACACCGGGGAGCTGTTTTTT
CASLPRWGELNTGELFF
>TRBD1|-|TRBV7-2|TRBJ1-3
TGTGCCAGCAGCCCCGGGACAGGAGCAGGCACCATATATTTT
CASSPGTGAGTIYF
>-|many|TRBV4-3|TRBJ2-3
TGCGCCAGCAGCCAAGATAAGGAAATAGGCACGCAGTATTTT
CASSQDKEIGTQYF
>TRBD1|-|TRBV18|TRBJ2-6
TGTGCCAGCTCACCTATCGGCCAGGGGGCAATCTCTGGGGCCAACGTCCTGACTTTC
CASSPIGQGAISGANVLTF
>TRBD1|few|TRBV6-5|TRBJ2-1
TGTGCCAGCAGTACCGACCGGGACAGGGCAAATGAGCAGTTCTTC
CASSTDRDRANEQFF
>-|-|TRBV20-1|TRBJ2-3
TGCAGTGCTAGAGATCTTTCGCTAGATACGCAGTATTTT
CSARDLSLDTQYF
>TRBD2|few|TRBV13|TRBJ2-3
TGTGCCAGCAGCTTCGTGCTAGCGGGTCAAGATACGCAGTATTTT
CASSFVLAGQDTQYF
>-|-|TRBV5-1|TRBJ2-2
TGCGCCAGCAGCTTGAACAGGGAGGCCGGGGAGCTGTTTTTT
CASSLNREAGELFF
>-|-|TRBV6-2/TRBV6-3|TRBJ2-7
TGTGCCATCCGGCCTTCTGGGCACTACGAGCAGTACTTC
CAIRPSGHYEQYF
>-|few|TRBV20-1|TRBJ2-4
TGCAGTGCTAGCGGGGCGAAAAACATTCAGTACTTC
CSASGAKNIQYF
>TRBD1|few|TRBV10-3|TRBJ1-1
TGTGCCATCAGCACCGGGACAGGCAAAGCTTTCTTT
CAISTGTGKAFF
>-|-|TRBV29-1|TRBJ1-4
TGCAGCGTTAGAGCAACTAATGAAAAACTGTTTTTT
CSVRATNEKLFF
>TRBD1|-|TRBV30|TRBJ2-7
TGTGCCTGGAGTCCGGACAGGGGTCGCGAGCAGTACTTC
CAWSPDRGREQYF
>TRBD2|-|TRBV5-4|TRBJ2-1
TGTGCCAGCAGCCCCCGTAGGACTAGCGTTTCCTACAATGAGCAGTTCTTC
CASSPRRTSVSYNEQFF